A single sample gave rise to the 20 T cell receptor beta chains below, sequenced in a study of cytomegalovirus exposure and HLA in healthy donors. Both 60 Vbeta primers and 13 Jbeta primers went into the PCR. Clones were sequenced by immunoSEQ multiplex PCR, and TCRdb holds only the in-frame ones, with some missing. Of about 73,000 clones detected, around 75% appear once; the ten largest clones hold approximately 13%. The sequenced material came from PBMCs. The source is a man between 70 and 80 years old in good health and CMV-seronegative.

CDR3 DNA sequence: TGTGCCACCAGGGGGAGCTCCTACAATGAGCAGTTCTTC. Amino acid sequence: CATRGSSYNEQFF. The chain links TRBV15 to TRBJ2-1; maybe TRBD2 (5 bases). Trimming took off 6 bases at V and 0 bases at J, with 6 bases between the two ends. The CDR3 contains 13 residues. CDR1 is LNHNV, CDR2 YYDKDF, per germline (reference sequence).

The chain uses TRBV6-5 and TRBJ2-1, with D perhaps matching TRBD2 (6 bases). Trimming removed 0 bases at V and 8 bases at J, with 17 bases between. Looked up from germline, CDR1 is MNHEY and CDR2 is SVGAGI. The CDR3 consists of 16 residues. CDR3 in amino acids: CASSYSSPSVSDEQFF. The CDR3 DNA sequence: TGTGCCAGCAGTTACTCGTCGCCTAGCGTGTCCGATGAGCAGTTCTTC.

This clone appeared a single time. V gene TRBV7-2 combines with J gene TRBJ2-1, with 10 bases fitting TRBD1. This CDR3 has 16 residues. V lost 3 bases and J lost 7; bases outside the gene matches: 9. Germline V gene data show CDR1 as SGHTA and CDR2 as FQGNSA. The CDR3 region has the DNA TGTGCCAGCAGCTTCTTAACCGGGACAGGGGTAAATGAGCAGTTCTTC. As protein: CASSFLTGTGVNEQFF.

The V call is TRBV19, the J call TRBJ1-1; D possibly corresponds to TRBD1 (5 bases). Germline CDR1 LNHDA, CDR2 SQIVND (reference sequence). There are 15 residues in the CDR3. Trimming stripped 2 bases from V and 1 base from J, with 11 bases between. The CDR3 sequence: CASSISGVENTEAFF. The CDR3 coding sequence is TGTGCCAGTAGTATATCGGGGGTCGAGAACACTGAAGCTTTCTTT.

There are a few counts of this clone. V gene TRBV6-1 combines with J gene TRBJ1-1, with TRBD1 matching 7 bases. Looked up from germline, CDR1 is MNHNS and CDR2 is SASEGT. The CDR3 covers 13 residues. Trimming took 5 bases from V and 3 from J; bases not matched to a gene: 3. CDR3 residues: CASSFTGDTEAFF. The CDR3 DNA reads TGTGCCAGCAGTTTTACAGGGGACACTGAAGCTTTCTTT.

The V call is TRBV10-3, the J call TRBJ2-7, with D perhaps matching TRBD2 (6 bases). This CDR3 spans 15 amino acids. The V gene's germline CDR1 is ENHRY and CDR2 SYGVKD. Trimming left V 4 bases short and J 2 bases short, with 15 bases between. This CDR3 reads CAISGHGPGAYEQYF. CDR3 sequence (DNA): TGTGCCATCAGTGGGCACGGCCCGGGGGCCTACGAGCAGTACTTC.

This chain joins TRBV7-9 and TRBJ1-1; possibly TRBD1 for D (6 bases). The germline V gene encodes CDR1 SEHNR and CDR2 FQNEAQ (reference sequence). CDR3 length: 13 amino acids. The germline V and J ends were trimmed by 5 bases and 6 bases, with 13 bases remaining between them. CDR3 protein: CASSPQGFAEAFF. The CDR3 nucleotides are TGTGCCAGCAGCCCCCAGGGGTTCGCTGAAGCTTTCTTT.

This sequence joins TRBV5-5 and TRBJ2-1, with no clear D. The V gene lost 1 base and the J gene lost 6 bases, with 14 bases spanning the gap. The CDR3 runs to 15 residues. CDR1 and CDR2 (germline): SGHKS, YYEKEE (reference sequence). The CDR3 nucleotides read TGTGCCAGCAGCTTGATTTCGTCCGGGTCCAATGAGCAGTTCTTC. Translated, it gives CASSLISSGSNEQFF.

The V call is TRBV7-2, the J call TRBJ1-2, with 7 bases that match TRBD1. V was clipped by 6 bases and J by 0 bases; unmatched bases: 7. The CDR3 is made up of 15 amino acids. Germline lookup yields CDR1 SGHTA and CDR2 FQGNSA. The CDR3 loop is CASSPDREPNYGYTF. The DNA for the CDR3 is TGTGCCAGCAGTCCTGACAGGGAACCTAACTATGGCTACACCTTC.

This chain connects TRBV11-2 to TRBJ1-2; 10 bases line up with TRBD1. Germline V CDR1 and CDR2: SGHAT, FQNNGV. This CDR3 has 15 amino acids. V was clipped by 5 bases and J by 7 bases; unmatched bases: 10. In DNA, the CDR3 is TGTGCCAGCAGCCCTCAACGACAGGGGGCTGGTGGCTACACCTTC. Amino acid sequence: CASSPQRQGAGGYTF.

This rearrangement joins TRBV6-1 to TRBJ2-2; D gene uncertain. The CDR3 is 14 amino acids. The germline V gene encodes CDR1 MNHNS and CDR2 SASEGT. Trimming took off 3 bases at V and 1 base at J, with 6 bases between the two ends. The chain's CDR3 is CASSDTVNTGELFF. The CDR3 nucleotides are TGTGCCAGCAGTGATACAGTGAACACCGGGGAGCTGTTTTTT.

In DNA, the CDR3 is TGTGCCAGTAGTATATCAGGGATCAACTCCTACGAGCAGTACTTC. It translates to CASSISGINSYEQYF. The chain carries TRBV19 and TRBJ2-7; tentatively, D is TRBD1 (5 bases). Trimming took off 2 bases at V and 0 bases at J, with 11 bases between the two ends. The V gene's germline CDR1 is LNHDA and CDR2 SQIVND (reference sequence). The CDR3 sequence is 15 residues long.

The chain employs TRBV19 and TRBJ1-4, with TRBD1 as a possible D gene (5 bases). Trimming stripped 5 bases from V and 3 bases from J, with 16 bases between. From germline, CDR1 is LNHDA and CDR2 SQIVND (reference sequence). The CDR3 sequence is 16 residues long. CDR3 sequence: CASSPLPGGSNEKLFF. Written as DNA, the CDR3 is TGTGCCAGTAGTCCGCTACCCGGGGGATCTAATGAAAAACTGTTTTTT.

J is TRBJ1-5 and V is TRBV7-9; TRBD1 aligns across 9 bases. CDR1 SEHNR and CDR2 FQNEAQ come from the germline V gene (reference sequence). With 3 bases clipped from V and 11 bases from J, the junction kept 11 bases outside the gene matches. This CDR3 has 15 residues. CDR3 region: CASSLGQGERGAQHF. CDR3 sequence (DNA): TGTGCCAGCAGCTTGGGACAGGGTGAAAGAGGAGCCCAGCATTTT.

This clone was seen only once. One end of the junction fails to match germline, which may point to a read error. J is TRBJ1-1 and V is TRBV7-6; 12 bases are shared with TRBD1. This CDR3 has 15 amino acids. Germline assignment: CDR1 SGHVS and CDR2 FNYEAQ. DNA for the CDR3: TGTGCCAGCAGCCAATTTCCGGGACAGGGGGCTCGGCGACTCTTT. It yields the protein CASSQFPGQGARRLF.

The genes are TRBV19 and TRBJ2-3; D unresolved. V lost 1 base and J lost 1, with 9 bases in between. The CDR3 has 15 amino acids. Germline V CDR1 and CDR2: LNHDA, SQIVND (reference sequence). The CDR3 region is CASSIAPSGTDTQYF. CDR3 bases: TGTGCCAGTAGTATAGCTCCTAGTGGCACAGATACGCAGTATTTT.

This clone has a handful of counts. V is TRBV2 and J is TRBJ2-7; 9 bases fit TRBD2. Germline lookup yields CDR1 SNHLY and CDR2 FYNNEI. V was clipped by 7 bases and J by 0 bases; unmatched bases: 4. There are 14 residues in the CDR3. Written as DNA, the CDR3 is TGTGCCAGCACCCTTAGCGGGAGCTCCTACGAGCAGTACTTC. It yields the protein CASTLSGSSYEQYF.

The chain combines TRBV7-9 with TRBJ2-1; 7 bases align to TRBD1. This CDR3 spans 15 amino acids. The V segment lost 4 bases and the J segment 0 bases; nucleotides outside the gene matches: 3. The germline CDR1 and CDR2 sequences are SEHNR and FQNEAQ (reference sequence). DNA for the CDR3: TGTGCCAGCAGCTCATACAGGGGCTCCTACAATGAGCAGTTCTTC. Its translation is CASSSYRGSYNEQFF.

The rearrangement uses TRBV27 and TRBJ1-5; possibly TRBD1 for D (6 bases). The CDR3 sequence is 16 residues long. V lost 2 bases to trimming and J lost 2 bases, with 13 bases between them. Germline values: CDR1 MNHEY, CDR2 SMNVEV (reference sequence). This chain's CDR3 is CASSLRGHRGNQPQHF. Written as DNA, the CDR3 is TGTGCCAGCAGTTTACGGGGCCACAGGGGCAATCAGCCCCAGCATTTT.

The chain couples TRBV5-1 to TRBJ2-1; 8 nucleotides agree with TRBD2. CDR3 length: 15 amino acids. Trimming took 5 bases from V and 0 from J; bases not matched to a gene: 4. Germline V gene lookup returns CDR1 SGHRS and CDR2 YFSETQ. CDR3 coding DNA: TGCGCCAGCAGTGGCGGGAGGCACTCCTACAATGAGCAGTTCTTC. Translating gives CASSGGRHSYNEQFF.